Shown below are 4 T cell receptor beta chains from a single sample sequenced in a study of T cell repertoires in cytomegalovirus infection. TCRdb fed the reads into MiXCR, producing one record per CDR3 protein. In the table there are around 250,000 distinct CDR3 sequences, about 17% of which are singletons. The sequencing sample was made of CD8+ T cells from PBMCs. These receptors originate from a human donor in good health (CMV status not recorded). Some clones in this sample may be carry-over from other donors' samples.

This clonotype was counted between two and nine times. The genes are TRBV2 and TRBJ2-5, with TRBD1 as a possible D gene (5 bases). The CDR3 has 16 amino acids. Germline loops: CDR1 SNHLY, CDR2 FYNNEI. V lost 6 bases and J 0 bases, leaving 17 bases between the germline ends. CDR3 sequence: CASRATADRDQETQYF. The CDR3 nucleotides read TGTGCCAGCAGAGCCACGGCCGACAGAGACCAAGAGACCCAGTACTTC.

The chain couples TRBV5-6 to TRBJ2-1; D gene ambiguous. Trimming took off 1 base at V and 4 bases at J, with 6 bases between the two ends. Germline V gene lookup returns CDR1 SGHDT and CDR2 YYEEEE. This CDR3 is 13 amino acids long. This chain's CDR3 is CASSLTLYNEQFF. The CDR3 region has the DNA TGTGCCAGCAGCTTGACCCTATACAATGAGCAGTTCTTC.

V usage is TRBV27 and J usage is TRBJ2-7; D is tentatively TRBD1 or TRBD2 (5 bases each). Germline V gene data show CDR1 as MNHEY and CDR2 as SMNVEV (reference sequence). The CDR3 spans 14 residues. V lost 3 bases and J lost 3, with 12 bases in between. The CDR3 DNA follows: TGTGCCAGCAGTTTCACTGGGGCGGGCTACGAGCAGTACTTC. Its translation: CASSFTGAGYEQYF.

This clonotype appeared a few times. The gene calls are TRBV12-3 or TRBV12-4 and TRBJ2-1; weak D call: TRBD2 (7 bases). The germline V and J ends were trimmed by 5 bases and 3 bases, with 14 bases remaining between them. The CDR3 loop spans 15 amino acids. The CDR3 sequence: CASSLGGDYYNEQFF. CDR3 nucleotides: TGTGCCAGCAGTCTAGGGGGGGATTACTACAATGAGCAGTTCTTC.